This TCR beta chain is drawn from a study of blood T cell repertoires in COVID-19. For the study at large: T cells, B-cell-depleted T cells, or PBMCs provided the cDNA or gDNA that served as material.

Assay: immunoSEQ multiplex PCR; the TCRdb copy retains only in-frame clones and omits some. The table has 200,000 or so clones, over 80% seen once; the top ten hold 4.5% to 6.5%. Per the germline V gene, CDR1 is SQVTM and CDR2 is ANQGSEA. The CDR3 consists of 12 residues. The ends lost 5 bases at V and 7 bases at J; junction bases unmatched: 2. The V and J genes are TRBV29-1 and TRBJ1-4, with 9 bases aligning to TRBD1. Sequenced material: peripheral blood. The clonotype was recovered from a woman aged 25 to 39 with acute or convalescent COVID-19. The CDR3 spells CSVRDRVEKLFF. The DNA for the CDR3 is TGCAGCGTTCGGGACAGGGTTGAAAAACTGTTTTTT.